This is a list of T cell receptor beta chains from one sample in a study of blood T cell repertoires in COVID-19. Data came from immunoSEQ multiplex PCR; TCRdb stores just in-frame clones and leaves some out. The data show under 200,000 clones, less than 90% seen once. Sequenced input: peripheral blood. Source of these receptors: a woman aged 55-75 years with COVID-19, enrolled during active disease. Both conserved end residues are part of each CDR3. The D gene is left open where the match is weak. Some rows mark clone size as missing; the rest say once, few, many or name a class of expanded clone.

>few|TRBV7-2|TRBJ1-4|.
CASSSFPATNEKLFF
TGTGCCAGCAGCTCCTTTCCAGCAACTAATGAAAAACTGTTTTTT
>.|TRBV15|TRBJ1-3|.
CATSRAGYSGNTIYF
TGTGCCACCAGCAGAGCGGGGTACTCTGGAAACACCATATATTTT
>.|TRBV5-1|TRBJ1-1|.
CASSFNSVTEAFF
TGCGCCAGCAGCTTTAACAGTGTCACTGAAGCTTTCTTT
>many|TRBV30|TRBJ2-7|TRBD1
CAWRTGQLTYEQYF
TGTGCCTGGAGAACGGGACAGCTAACCTACGAGCAGTACTTC
>.|TRBV10-2|TRBJ1-1|.
CASSEFLVPDTEAFF
TGCGCCAGCAGTGAGTTTTTGGTGCCGGACACTGAAGCTTTCTTT
>.|TRBV5-1|TRBJ2-1|.
CASSLMSEQFF
TGCGCCAGCAGCTTGATGAGTGAGCAGTTCTTC
>.|TRBV6-5|TRBJ1-2|.
CASTGTRYGYTF
TGTGCCAGCACCGGTACCCGCTATGGCTACACCTTC
>.|TRBV28|TRBJ1-2|TRBD1
CASSAGQGVGYTF
TGTGCCAGCAGTGCGGGACAGGGGGTGGGCTACACCTTC
>.|TRBV6-2/TRBV6-3|TRBJ1-1|.
CASSYSIGQPRETEAFF
TGTGCCAGCAGTTACTCAATCGGTCAGCCGAGGGAGACTGAAGCTTTCTTT
>.|TRBV19|TRBJ1-2|TRBD1
CASSIRTGVNYGYTF
TGTGCCAGTAGTATTAGGACAGGGGTTAACTATGGCTACACCTTC
>.|TRBV5-4|TRBJ2-1|.
CASSLAGVSSYNEQFF
TGTGCCAGCAGCTTGGCCGGGGTGAGCTCCTACAATGAGCAGTTCTTC
>.|TRBV4-2|TRBJ2-3|TRBD2
CASSQGGGLADTQYF
TGTGCCAGCAGCCAAGGGGGGGGACTGGCAGATACGCAGTATTTT
>.|TRBV5-1|TRBJ2-2|TRBD1
CASSLFDRGNTGELFF
TGCGCCAGCAGCTTGTTTGACAGGGGTAACACCGGGGAGCTGTTTTTT
>.|TRBV28|TRBJ1-1|.
CASSFGALEAFF
TGTGCCAGCAGTTTTGGGGCCCTTGAAGCTTTCTTT
>.|TRBV29-1|TRBJ2-3|.
CSVSQGADTQYF
TGCAGCGTTTCGCAGGGCGCGGATACGCAGTATTTT
>.|TRBV30|TRBJ2-7|.
CAWRPGHPPWSYEQYF
TGTGCCTGGAGGCCGGGACACCCCCCGTGGTCCTACGAGCAGTACTTC
>once|TRBV9|TRBJ1-2|.
CASSVVANYGYTF
TGTGCCAGCAGCGTCGTCGCTAACTATGGCTACACCTTC
>.|TRBV7-2|TRBJ2-1|TRBD1
CASSFTGQGKNEQFF
TGTGCCAGCAGCTTCACAGGACAGGGGAAGAATGAGCAGTTCTTC
>once|TRBV13|TRBJ2-5|TRBD2
CASSPEGTREMSRETQYF
TGTGCCAGCAGCCCAGAGGGCACGCGGGAGATGTCGCGGGAGACCCAGTACTTC
>few|TRBV6-1|TRBJ1-1|TRBD1
CASSEDRVGTEAFF
TGTGCCAGCAGTGAGGACAGGGTGGGTACTGAAGCTTTCTTT
>.|TRBV7-6|TRBJ2-5|TRBD2
CASSFLLAGGQETQYF
TGTGCCAGCAGCTTCTTACTAGCGGGAGGCCAAGAGACCCAGTACTTC
>.|TRBV5-1|TRBJ2-5|.
CASSLNSGDEETQYF
TGCGCCAGCAGCTTGAATTCGGGGGATGAAGAGACCCAGTACTTC
>.|TRBV7-2|TRBJ1-5|TRBD1
CASSRTGAVGNQPQHF
TGTGCCAGCAGCCGGACAGGGGCGGTAGGCAATCAGCCCCAGCATTTT
>few|TRBV30|TRBJ1-2|.
CAWSVYPSGSAFGYTF
TGTGCCTGGAGTGTATATCCCTCAGGGTCGGCTTTTGGCTACACCTTC
>.|TRBV5-1|TRBJ2-5|.
CASSLSVAPGETQYF
TGCGCCAGCAGCTTGTCCGTAGCCCCTGGGGAGACCCAGTACTTC
>.|TRBV5-8|TRBJ1-2|.
CASSSGINRVEGYGYTF
TGTGCCAGCAGCTCGGGGATCAACAGGGTAGAGGGCTATGGCTACACCTTC
>few|TRBV19|TRBJ1-6|.
CATAGMAAHSPLHF
TGTGCCACCGCGGGTATGGCAGCCCATTCACCCCTCCACTTT
>.|TRBV6-2/TRBV6-3|TRBJ2-7|.
CASSYSRSEQYF
TGTGCCAGCAGTTACTCGAGGAGCGAGCAGTACTTC
>.|TRBV9|TRBJ2-3|TRBD2
CASTLGLAVITDTQYF
TGTGCCAGCACCCTCGGACTAGCCGTCATAACAGATACGCAGTATTTT
>.|TRBV4-2|TRBJ1-2|.
CASSQEGRVEGYTF
TGTGCCAGCAGCCAAGAAGGCAGGGTGGAAGGCTACACCTTC
>once|TRBV12-3/TRBV12-4|TRBJ2-1|.
CASRQNPYNEQFF
TGTGCCAGCAGGCAGAACCCCTACAATGAGCAGTTCTTC
>.|TRBV5-4|TRBJ1-5|.
CASSLEDTLNQPQHF
TGTGCCAGCAGCTTGGAAGACACTCTCAATCAGCCCCAGCATTTT
>.|TRBV19|TRBJ1-2|TRBD1
CASSTAGQGAVGYTF
TGTGCCAGTAGTACGGCCGGACAGGGGGCGGTTGGCTACACCTTC
>few|TRBV5-5|TRBJ2-7|.
CASSYLRERTSYEQYF
TGTGCCAGCAGTTATCTTCGGGAGAGGACCTCCTACGAGCAGTACTTC
>.|TRBV30|TRBJ2-7|TRBD1
CAQTMGTGTGPYEQYF
TGTGCCCAAACCATGGGTACGGGGACAGGGCCCTACGAGCAGTACTTC
>.|TRBV7-2|TRBJ1-5|TRBD1
CASSIWTGWYQPQHF
TGTGCCAGCAGCATCTGGACAGGGTGGTATCAGCCCCAGCATTTT